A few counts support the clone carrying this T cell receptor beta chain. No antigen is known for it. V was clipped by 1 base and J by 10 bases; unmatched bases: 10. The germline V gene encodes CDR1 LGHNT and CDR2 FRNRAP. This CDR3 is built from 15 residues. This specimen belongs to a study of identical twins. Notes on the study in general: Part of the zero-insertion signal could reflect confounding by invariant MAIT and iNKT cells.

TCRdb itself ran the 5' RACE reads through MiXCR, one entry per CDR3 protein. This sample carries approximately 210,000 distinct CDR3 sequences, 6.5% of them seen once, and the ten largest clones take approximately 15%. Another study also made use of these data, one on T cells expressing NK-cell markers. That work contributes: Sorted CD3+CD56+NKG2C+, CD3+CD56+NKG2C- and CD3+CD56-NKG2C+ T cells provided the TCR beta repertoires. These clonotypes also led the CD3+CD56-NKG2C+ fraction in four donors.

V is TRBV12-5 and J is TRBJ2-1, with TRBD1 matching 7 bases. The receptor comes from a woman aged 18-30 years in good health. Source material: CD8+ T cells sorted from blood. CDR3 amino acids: CASGLGTGSLREQFF. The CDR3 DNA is TGTGCTAGTGGTTTGGGGACAGGCTCCCTAAGAGAGCAGTTCTTC.